This T cell receptor beta chain was sequenced in a study of a mutant IDH1 vaccine in newly diagnosed glioma. On the study more broadly: Vaccination started 4-6 weeks after radiotherapy alone, or with temozolomide cycles. Those enrolled had earlier been treated with radiotherapy, temozolomide, or both, mostly both.

The V gene lost 2 bases and the J gene lost 1 base, with 3 bases spanning the gap. The CDR3 sequence is 12 residues long. Per the germline V gene, CDR1 is KGHSH and CDR2 is LQKENI. Produced via immunoSEQ multiplex PCR; TCRdb's table is partial and in-frame only. Counted here are more than 55,000 clones, under 90% occurring once; the ten biggest clones make up about 4%. Comments on this clone: Its target is not known. This same CDR3 is encoded by further DNA sequences in the sample.

Time point here: week 35, safety follow-up. Topical imiquimod accompanied each vaccine dose, which consisted of 300 ug of mutant IDH1 20-mer peptide. The material sequenced was PBMCs, taken from a glioma patient whose treatment included an IDH1 peptide vaccine. The V call is TRBV18, the J call TRBJ2-7; the D is unclear. The sequence was collected from a man between 25 and 39 years old with glioma. The DNA for the CDR3 is TGTGCCAGCTCACCAAGTTCCTACGAGCAGTACTTC. This encodes CASSPSSYEQYF.